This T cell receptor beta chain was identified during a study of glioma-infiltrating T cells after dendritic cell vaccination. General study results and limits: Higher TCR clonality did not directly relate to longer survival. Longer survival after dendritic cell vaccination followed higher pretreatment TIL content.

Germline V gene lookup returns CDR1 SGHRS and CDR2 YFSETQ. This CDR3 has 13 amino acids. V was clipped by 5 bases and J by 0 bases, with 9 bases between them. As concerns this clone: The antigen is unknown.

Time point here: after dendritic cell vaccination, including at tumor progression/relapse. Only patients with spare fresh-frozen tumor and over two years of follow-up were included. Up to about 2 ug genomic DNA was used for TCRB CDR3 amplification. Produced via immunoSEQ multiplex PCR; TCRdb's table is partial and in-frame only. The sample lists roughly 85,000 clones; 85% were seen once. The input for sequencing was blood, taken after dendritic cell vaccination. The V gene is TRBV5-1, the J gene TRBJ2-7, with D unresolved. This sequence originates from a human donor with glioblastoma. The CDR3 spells CASSPASSYEQYF. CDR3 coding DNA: TGCGCCAGCAGTCCGGCTAGCTCCTACGAGCAGTACTTC.